The present T cell receptor (beta chain) was sequenced within a study of blood T cell repertoires in COVID-19. The CDR3 has 16 residues. Germline V gene data show CDR1 as SQVTM and CDR2 as ANQGSEA. Germline trimming cut 6 bases from V and 7 bases from J; bases unmatched to any gene: 17. Libraries were prepared by immunoSEQ multiplex PCR; TCRdb keeps only in-frame clonotypes and omits some of them. The sample has around 250,000 clones; around 89% are singletons. The V and J genes are TRBV29-1 and TRBJ2-2; 7 positions agree with TRBD2. Specimen: PBMCs or T cells enriched from blood (not recorded which). The sequence derives from a woman aged 25 to 39 who had recovered from COVID-19. In DNA form, the CDR3 reads TGCAGCGTACAACTTGGCGGGAGACTCCGTCGCGGGGAGCTGTTTTTT. Its protein is CSVQLGGRLRRGELFF.